These T cell receptor beta chains were read from a single sample in a study of blood T cell repertoires in COVID-19. TCRdb's copy holds only in-frame clones and misses some; the assay was immunoSEQ multiplex PCR. Of just over 650,000 clones in the sample, more than 80% are singletons; the top ten hold about 0.26%. Sequences were obtained from peripheral blood. These receptors all stem from a woman aged 18-35 years with acute or convalescent COVID-19. Each CDR3 is given with its conserved first and last residue.

v_call: TRBV12-5
cdr3_length: 14
j_call: TRBJ1-5
cdr3_aa: CASGLVQGNQPQHF

v_call: TRBV10-1
cdr3_length: 9
j_call: TRBJ2-1
cdr3_aa: CADSDEQFF

v_call: TRBV18
cdr3_length: 15
j_call: TRBJ1-1
cdr3_aa: CASSPLLGRGTEAFF

v_call: TRBV3-1/TRBV3-2
cdr3_length: 19
j_call: TRBJ2-3
cdr3_aa: CASSLLPPGLAGGADTQYF

v_call: TRBV4-1
cdr3_length: 14
j_call: TRBJ1-1
cdr3_aa: CASSANAEVTEAFF

v_call: TRBV30
cdr3_length: 18
j_call: TRBJ1-1
cdr3_aa: CAWSVLPLGQGLDTEAFF

v_call: TRBV30
cdr3_length: 13
j_call: TRBJ1-2
cdr3_aa: CAWSGDRGKGYTF

v_call: TRBV6-4
cdr3_length: 15
j_call: TRBJ1-6
cdr3_aa: CASSPDSSYNSPLHF

v_call: TRBV18
cdr3_length: 15
j_call: TRBJ2-1
cdr3_aa: CASSETGTGYNEQFF

v_call: TRBV5-1
cdr3_length: 13
j_call: TRBJ2-7
cdr3_aa: CASSLTAPYEQYF

v_call: TRBV21-1
cdr3_length: 18
j_call: TRBJ1-1
cdr3_aa: CASSSRGQGTLRGTEAFF

v_call: TRBV7-9
cdr3_length: 14
j_call: TRBJ1-2
cdr3_aa: CASTPGTDFYGYTF

v_call: TRBV18
cdr3_length: 16
j_call: TRBJ1-2
cdr3_aa: CASSPLGTGTNYGYTF

v_call: TRBV19
cdr3_length: 15
j_call: TRBJ2-2
cdr3_aa: CASSRDRGFTGELFF

v_call: TRBV7-2
cdr3_length: 14
j_call: TRBJ1-2
cdr3_aa: CASSPAGVGYGYTF

v_call: TRBV7-9
cdr3_length: 15
j_call: TRBJ2-2
cdr3_aa: CASSVQGALLGELFF

v_call: TRBV20-1
cdr3_length: 11
j_call: TRBJ1-2
cdr3_aa: CSARDEGGYTF

v_call: TRBV28
cdr3_length: 17
j_call: TRBJ2-7
cdr3_aa: CASTRASGGHSSYEQYF

v_call: TRBV5-4
cdr3_length: 13
j_call: TRBJ1-1
cdr3_aa: CASSFLANTEAFF

v_call: TRBV25-1
cdr3_length: 14
j_call: TRBJ1-1
cdr3_aa: CASSELVNRTEAFF

v_call: TRBV29-1
cdr3_length: 15
j_call: TRBJ2-5
cdr3_aa: CSVENSAGRQETQYF

v_call: TRBV7-2
cdr3_length: 15
j_call: TRBJ1-1
cdr3_aa: CASSLVRRGQTEAFF

v_call: TRBV12-5
cdr3_length: 16
j_call: TRBJ1-1
cdr3_aa: CASGLAGLTGNTEAFF

v_call: TRBV24-1
cdr3_length: 15
j_call: TRBJ2-7
cdr3_aa: CATSETGGPHYEQYF

v_call: TRBV4-2
cdr3_length: 13
j_call: TRBJ1-1
cdr3_aa: CASSQVQNTEAFF

v_call: TRBV7-2
cdr3_length: 15
j_call: TRBJ1-1
cdr3_aa: CASSLVGGVGTEAFF

v_call: TRBV7-8
cdr3_length: 14
j_call: TRBJ1-3
cdr3_aa: CATYPRGGGNTIYF

v_call: TRBV27
cdr3_length: 14
j_call: TRBJ1-1
cdr3_aa: CASSLSGTGTEAFF

v_call: TRBV24-1
cdr3_length: 16
j_call: TRBJ2-2
cdr3_aa: CATSDTLDREFGELFF

v_call: TRBV10-3
cdr3_length: 14
j_call: TRBJ2-3
cdr3_aa: CATSQGRSTDTQYF

v_call: TRBV19
cdr3_length: 15
j_call: TRBJ2-7
cdr3_aa: CASSIFRTGPVEQYF

v_call: TRBV11-2
cdr3_length: 15
j_call: TRBJ1-2
cdr3_aa: CASSLDWRGSDGYTF

v_call: TRBV5-4
cdr3_length: 15
j_call: TRBJ2-1
cdr3_aa: CASSSSPGTSNEQFF

v_call: TRBV18
cdr3_length: 16
j_call: TRBJ2-6
cdr3_aa: CASSRGPYSGANVLTF

v_call: TRBV7-6
cdr3_length: 15
j_call: TRBJ1-1
cdr3_aa: CASSPQGSVDTEAFF